The clone carrying this TCR beta chain has a handful of counts. This specimen comes from a study of technical replicates of blood from a handful of donors. V shed 4 bases and J shed 1 base, with 10 bases lying between them. This CDR3 is built from 13 residues. Germline-derived CDR1 and CDR2 are GTSNPN and SVGIG (reference sequence). TCRdb's table, derived via immunoSEQ multiplex PCR, lists solely in-frame clones and lacks some. The data show approximately 99,000 clones, 95% seen once. The clonotype was recovered from a human donor in good health. Sequenced: T cells isolated from PBMCs. This chain joins TRBV30 and TRBJ1-1; D is ambiguous. The CDR3 loop is CAWTMNRNTEAFF. The CDR3 DNA is TGTGCCTGGACCATGAACAGGAACACTGAAGCTTTCTTT.